A single count supports the clone carrying this TCR beta chain. The antigen is unknown. The donors gave bone marrow, and they were healthy. These data come from a study of cytomegalovirus exposure and HLA in healthy donors. Study results and caveats: The Asian-associated ancestry cluster reportedly had fewer N-insertions than the approximately 650-donor mean in a later analysis. Reported findings show TCR beta sequences accurately forecast HLA-A and HLA-B alleles in most subjects. Most observed TCR sequences were rare, whereas some public TCRs were detected in many donors.

The PCR employed 60 Vbeta primers together with 13 Jbeta primers. The repertoire was sequenced with immunoSEQ multiplex PCR; TCRdb's copy has only in-frame clones and lacks some. Among 120,000 to 150,000 clones listed, around 76% were seen once. CDR1 and CDR2 (germline): KGHSH, LQKENI. With 5 bases removed from V and 0 bases from J, the gap between germline ends came to 6 bases. The CDR3 loop spans 13 amino acids. The TCR comes from a male donor in good health and CMV-seronegative. The sample comprised PBMCs. The chain uses TRBV18 and TRBJ2-3; unclear D gene. The CDR3 loop is CASSSTSTDTQYF. In DNA, the CDR3 is TGTGCCAGCTCATCTACTAGCACAGATACGCAGTATTTT.